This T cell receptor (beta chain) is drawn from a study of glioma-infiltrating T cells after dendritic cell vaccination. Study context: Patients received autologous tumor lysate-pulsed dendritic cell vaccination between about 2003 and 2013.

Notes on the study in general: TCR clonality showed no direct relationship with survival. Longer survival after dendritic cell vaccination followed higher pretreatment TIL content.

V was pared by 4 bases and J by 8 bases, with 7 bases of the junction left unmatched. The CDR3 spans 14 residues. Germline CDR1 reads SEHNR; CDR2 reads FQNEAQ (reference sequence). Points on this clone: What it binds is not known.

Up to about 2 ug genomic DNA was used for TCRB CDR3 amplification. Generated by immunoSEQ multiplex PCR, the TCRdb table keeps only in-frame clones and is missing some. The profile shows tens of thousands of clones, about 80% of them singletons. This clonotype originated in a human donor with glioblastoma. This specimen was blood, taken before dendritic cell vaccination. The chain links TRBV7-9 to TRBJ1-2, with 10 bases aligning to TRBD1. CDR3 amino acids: CASSSGQGSAGYTF. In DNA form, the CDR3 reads TGTGCCAGCAGCTCGGGACAGGGGTCGGCGGGCTACACCTTC.